This T cell receptor beta chain emerged from a study of blood T cell repertoires in COVID-19. The CDR3 is 16 amino acids. Germline trimming cut 6 bases from V and 1 base from J; bases unmatched to any gene: 7. Germline V gene data show CDR1 as PRHDT and CDR2 as FYEKMQ (reference sequence). Measured with immunoSEQ multiplex PCR; TCRdb has only the in-frame clones, and not every one. The top ten hold about 4% of the sample, which has roughly 120,000 clones, roughly 83% seen once. This TCR derives from a woman aged 80 or older with acute or convalescent COVID-19. Material for sequencing was peripheral blood. This chain uses TRBV13 with TRBJ1-2; 11 bases line up with TRBD1. CDR3 amino acids: CASRMGQGERNYGYTF. The CDR3 DNA is TGTGCCAGCAGGATGGGACAGGGGGAACGTAACTATGGCTACACCTTC.